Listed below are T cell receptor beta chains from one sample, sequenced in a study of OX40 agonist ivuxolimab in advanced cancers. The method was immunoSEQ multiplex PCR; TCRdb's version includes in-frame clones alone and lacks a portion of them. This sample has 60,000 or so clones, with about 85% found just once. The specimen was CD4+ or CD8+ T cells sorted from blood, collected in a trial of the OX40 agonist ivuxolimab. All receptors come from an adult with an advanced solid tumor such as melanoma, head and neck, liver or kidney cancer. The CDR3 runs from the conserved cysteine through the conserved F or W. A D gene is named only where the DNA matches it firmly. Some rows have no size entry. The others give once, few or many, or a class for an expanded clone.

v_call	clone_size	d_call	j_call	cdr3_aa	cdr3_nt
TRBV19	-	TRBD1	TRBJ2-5	CASSAPGQLQETQYF	TGTGCCAGTAGTGCACCGGGACAGCTACAAGAGACCCAGTACTTC
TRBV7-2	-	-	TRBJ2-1	CASSFGGPNNEQFF	TGTGCCAGCAGCTTCGGAGGACCGAACAATGAGCAGTTCTTC
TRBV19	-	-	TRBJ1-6	CASSETGTRSLHF	TGTGCCAGTAGTGAGACAGGAACCCGTTCCCTCCACTTT
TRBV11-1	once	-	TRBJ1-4	CASSLGEKLFF	TGTGCCAGCAGCTTGGGAGAAAAACTGTTTTTT
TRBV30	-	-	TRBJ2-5	CAWSQLTGRRYF	TGTGCCTGGAGTCAACTGACAGGGAGGCGGTACTTC
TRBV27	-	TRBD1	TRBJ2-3	CASSSQGARVTQYF	TGTGCCAGCAGTAGTCAGGGGGCGCGGGTTACGCAGTATTTT
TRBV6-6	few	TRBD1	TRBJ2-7	CASSPGRLTGYEQYF	TGTGCCAGCAGCCCGGGACGACTGACAGGGTACGAGCAGTACTTC
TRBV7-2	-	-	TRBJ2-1	CASSLWPGALNEQFF	TGTGCCAGCAGCTTATGGCCGGGAGCTCTTAATGAGCAGTTCTTC
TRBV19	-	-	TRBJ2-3	CASGTIVTQYF	TGTGCCAGTGGAACCATTGTTACGCAGTATTTT
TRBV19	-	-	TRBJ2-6	CASSIPPGRTLGANVLTF	TGTGCCAGTAGTATACCGCCGGGACGCACTCTGGGGGCCAACGTCCTGACTTTC
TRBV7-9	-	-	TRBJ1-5	CASSFLSGQPQHF	TGTGCCAGCAGCTTTCTCAGTGGGCAGCCCCAGCATTTT
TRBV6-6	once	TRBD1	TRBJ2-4	CASSSTGAKNIQYF	TGTGCCAGCAGTTCGACAGGGGCCAAAAACATTCAGTACTTC
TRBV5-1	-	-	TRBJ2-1	CASSFPYRELPDNEQFF	TGCGCCAGCAGCTTCCCCTACAGGGAGCTTCCCGACAATGAGCAGTTCTTC
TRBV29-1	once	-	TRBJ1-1	CSSGAGRSLNTEAFF	TGCAGCTCGGGGGCAGGGAGATCCTTGAACACTGAAGCTTTCTTT
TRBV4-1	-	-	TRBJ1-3	CASSPCKWRDWKHHIF	TGCGCCAGCAGCCCCTGTAAATGGAGGGACTGGAAACACCATATATTT
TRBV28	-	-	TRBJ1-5	CASSTLGGSQPQHF	TGTGCCAGCAGTACCCTGGGGGGGAGTCAGCCCCAGCATTTT
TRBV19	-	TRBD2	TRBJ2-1	CASSTLAGGGNEQFF	TGTGCCAGTAGTACACTAGCGGGAGGGGGGAATGAGCAGTTCTTC
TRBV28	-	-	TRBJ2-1	CASSYRVEQFF	TGTGCCAGCAGTTACAGGGTCGAGCAGTTCTTC
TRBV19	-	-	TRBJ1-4	CASKEGRWTNEKLFF	TGTGCCAGTAAGGAAGGGCGCTGGACTAATGAAAAACTGTTTTTT
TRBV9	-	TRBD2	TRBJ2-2	CASSVSGLAGSSGELFF	TGTGCCAGCAGCGTATCCGGACTAGCGGGGTCCAGCGGGGAGCTGTTTTTT
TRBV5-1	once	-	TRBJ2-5	CASTPHGSGSETQYF	TGCGCCAGCACCCCCCACGGGTCAGGGTCAGAGACCCAGTACTTC
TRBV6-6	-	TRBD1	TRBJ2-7	CASRPTGASNYEQYF	TGTGCCAGCAGACCGACAGGGGCCTCCAACTACGAGCAGTACTTC
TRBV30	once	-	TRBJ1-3	CAWSPGNSGNTIYF	TGTGCCTGGAGTCCAGGGAACTCTGGAAACACCATATATTTT
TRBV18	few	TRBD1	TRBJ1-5	CASSSDRQGNQPQHF	TGTGCCAGCTCATCAGACCGACAGGGGAATCAGCCCCAGCATTTT
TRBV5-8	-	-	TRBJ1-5	CASSLGWTSTEPQHF	TGTGCCAGCTCGTTGGGGTGGACTTCAACAGAGCCCCAGCATTTT
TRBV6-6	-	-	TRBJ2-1	CASSPLEGAGEQFF	TGTGCCAGCAGTCCCCTGGAAGGGGCTGGTGAGCAGTTCTTC
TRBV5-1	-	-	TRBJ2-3	CASSLEIRQDTQYF	TGCGCCAGCAGCTTGGAGATCCGGCAAGATACGCAGTATTTT